The source of this T cell receptor beta chain is a study of blood T cell dynamics during melanoma immunotherapy. Assay used: immunoSEQ multiplex PCR; TCRdb lists only in-frame clones, some missing. This repertoire shows more than 3,500 clones, roughly 97% found once; its top ten account for around 1.7%. With 5 bases removed from V and 1 base from J, the gap between germline ends came to 8 bases. The length of the CDR3 is 13 residues. The germline V gene encodes CDR1 MNHEY and CDR2 SMNVEV (reference sequence). Time point denoted: pre-treatment baseline. Sampling occurred pretreatment (T0) and at week 3 (W3), after cycle one of checkpoint blockade.

This specimen consisted of effector memory CD8+ T cells from blood, obtained from a patient treated with checkpoint blockade. This rearrangement joins TRBV27 to TRBJ1-1; perhaps TRBD1 as D (6 bases). The TCR originated in a human donor with melanoma. The CDR3 DNA follows: TGTGCCAGCAGTATGGACAGGAACACTGAAGCTTTCTTT. The encoded protein is CASSMDRNTEAFF.